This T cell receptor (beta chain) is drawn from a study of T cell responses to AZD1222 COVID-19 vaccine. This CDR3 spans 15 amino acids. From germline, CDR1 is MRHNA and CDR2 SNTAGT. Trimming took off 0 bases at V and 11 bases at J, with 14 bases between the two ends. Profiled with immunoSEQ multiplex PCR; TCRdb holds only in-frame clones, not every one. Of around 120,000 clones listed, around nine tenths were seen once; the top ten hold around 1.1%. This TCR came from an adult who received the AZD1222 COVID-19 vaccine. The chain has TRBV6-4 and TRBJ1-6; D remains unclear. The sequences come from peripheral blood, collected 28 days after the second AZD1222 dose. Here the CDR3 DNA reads TGTGCCAGCAGTGACTCGCCGGGGTCCGCGACACCCCTCCACTTT. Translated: CASSDSPGSATPLHF.